A selection of T cell receptor beta chains follows, all from one sample in a study of blood T cell repertoires in COVID-19. This table comes from immunoSEQ multiplex PCR, and its TCRdb copy is limited to in-frame clones, with some not included. Here the sample spans about 280,000 clones, roughly 89% being singletons. Sequenced material: PBMCs or T cells enriched from blood (not recorded which). The receptors were gathered from a woman younger than 30 with acute COVID-19. CDR3s include the opening cysteine and the closing phenylalanine or tryptophan. Each record gives: CDR3 DNA, CDR3 protein, clone size, V gene, D gene, J gene. The D gene is left open where the match is weak. Size values are once, few and many counts, or a class for expanded clones, and some rows have none.

TGTGCCAGCAGCCTCAGAAGACAGCGCTCTGGAAACACCATATATTTT CASSLRRQRSGNTIYF few TRBV4-2 . TRBJ1-3
TGTGCCAGCAGCCAAGCGGACAGGGGACTCCAAGAGACCCAGTACTTC CASSQADRGLQETQYF . TRBV14 TRBD1 TRBJ2-5
TGCAGTGCTGCTAGGATAGATACGCAGTATTTT CSAARIDTQYF . TRBV20-1 . TRBJ2-3
TGCAGCGTTGCCCCCCGGTTAGCGGGAGTCAATGAGCAGTTCTTC CSVAPRLAGVNEQFF . TRBV29-1 TRBD2 TRBJ2-1
TGTGCCATCAGTGAGAGGCAGCGGAGCTACGAGCAGTACTTC CAISERQRSYEQYF . TRBV10-3 . TRBJ2-7
TGTGCCAGCAGCCCCCCCCCGAGGGCTAACTATGGCTACACCTTC CASSPPPRANYGYTF . TRBV9 . TRBJ1-2
TGTGCCAGCAGTTACGGACTAGCGGGAGTACAGGAGCAGTTCTTC CASSYGLAGVQEQFF few TRBV6-2/TRBV6-3 TRBD2 TRBJ2-1
TGTGCCTGGAGTGTAATTGGGGGGGCCACGGCCTATGGCTACACCTTC CAWSVIGGATAYGYTF . TRBV30 . TRBJ1-2
TGTGCCAGCAGCCAAGGACGGGCCCTACGGGGCTATGGCTACACCTTC CASSQGRALRGYGYTF once TRBV3-1/TRBV3-2 . TRBJ1-2
TGTGCCAGCAGTCCCCTCAATGAGCAGTTCTTC CASSPLNEQFF . TRBV28 . TRBJ2-1
TGTGCCAGCAGCTTTGGGACAGGGGCTGGAAACACCATATATTTT CASSFGTGAGNTIYF . TRBV14 TRBD1 TRBJ1-3
TGTGCCTGGAGTCCCCTAAATTCTATCTCACCCCTCCACTTT CAWSPLNSISPLHF . TRBV30 . TRBJ1-6
TGTGCCAGCAGCTCGGGACAGACCTACGAGCAGTACTTC CASSSGQTYEQYF . TRBV7-6 TRBD1 TRBJ2-7
TGTGCCAGTAGTATCCGTTCCCGGAATGAGCAGTTCTTC CASSIRSRNEQFF . TRBV19 . TRBJ2-1
TGTGCCAGTAGTCCGTCGACAGGGGGCGCGGGGACCCAGTACTTC CASSPSTGGAGTQYF . TRBV19 TRBD1 TRBJ2-5
TGTGCCATCAGTAAGGACAGACCCTATGGCTACACCTTC CAISKDRPYGYTF . TRBV10-3 . TRBJ1-2
TGCGCCACCTACACCGGGGAGCTGTTTTTT CATYTGELFF . TRBV10-1 . TRBJ2-2
TGTGCCAGCTCACCACTCAGGGAAGCGATCGGGCAGTACTTC CASSPLREAIGQYF . TRBV18 . TRBJ2-7
TGTGCCAGCAGCTCCGGGGCGGGAGGGCATTCACCCCTCCACTTT CASSSGAGGHSPLHF . TRBV7-9 . TRBJ1-6
TGTGCCACCTCAGGGTCTGAAGCTTTCTTT CATSGSEAFF . TRBV11-2 . TRBJ1-1
TGCAGCGTTGTGACAGGGGGTTCCTACGAGCAGTACTTC CSVVTGGSYEQYF . TRBV29-1 TRBD1 TRBJ2-7
TGTGCCAGCAGTCTGAATCTGGGCCCCCTCGGAACAGATACGCAGTATTTT CASSLNLGPLGTDTQYF . TRBV27 . TRBJ2-3
TGTGCCAGCAGAGGAGGGGGTGCTTCGACCAGACCGGGACAGGGGACTGAAGCTTTCTTT CASRGGGASTRPGQGTEAFF . TRBV14 TRBD1 TRBJ1-1
TGTGCCACCAGTGATCCCGGGACAGGGAAAGATACGCAGTATTTT CATSDPGTGKDTQYF . TRBV24-1 TRBD1 TRBJ2-3
TGCGCCAGCAGCGAGACAGGTCCTGGAAACACCATATATTTT CASSETGPGNTIYF . TRBV5-1 . TRBJ1-3
TGTGCCAGCACCATTTTGGGGGGAACTGAAGCTTTCTTT CASTILGGTEAFF . TRBV12-3/TRBV12-4 . TRBJ1-1
TGTGCCAGTAAAGACAGGCGGTCCTCTGGAAACACCATATATTTT CASKDRRSSGNTIYF once TRBV19 . TRBJ1-3
TGTGCCAGCTCACCACCTCCGGGAACGGGTTCCTACGAGCAGTACTTC CASSPPPGTGSYEQYF . TRBV18 . TRBJ2-7
TGTGCCAGCAGCTTAGCGTCTAGCGGGATATACAATGAGCAGTTCTTC CASSLASSGIYNEQFF . TRBV7-8 TRBD2 TRBJ2-1
TGCGCCAGCAGCTTGTATACAGATACGCAGTATTTT CASSLYTDTQYF once TRBV5-1 . TRBJ2-3
TGTGCCAGCAGCCTTCGACTCGATGAGCAGTTCTTC CASSLRLDEQFF . TRBV11-2 . TRBJ2-1
TGTGCCAGCAGTACCGCCGGGACAGCCAACTACAATGAGCAGTTCTTC CASSTAGTANYNEQFF . TRBV28 TRBD1 TRBJ2-1
TGTGCCAGCAGTTTCGGGGGTCGGGGGCCCCAGCATTTT CASSFGGRGPQHF . TRBV12-3/TRBV12-4 . TRBJ1-5
TGCGCCAGCAGCAGAGGACAGGGAGGGGGTAATGAAAAACTGTTTTTT CASSRGQGGGNEKLFF . TRBV5-1 TRBD1 TRBJ1-4
TGTGCCAGCAGCTTGATTCCGACATATAGCAATCAGCCCCAGCATTTT CASSLIPTYSNQPQHF . TRBV7-2 . TRBJ1-5
TGTGCCAGCAGCTTAGTTCAGGGTGGTTACGAGCAGTACTTC CASSLVQGGYEQYF . TRBV7-2 . TRBJ2-7
TGTGCCAGCAGCCTCGGTACGAGCTCCTACAATGAGCAGTTCTTC CASSLGTSSYNEQFF . TRBV7-3 . TRBJ2-1
TGTGCCAGCAGCTCGACAGTAGGGATCTCTGGAAACACCATATATTTT CASSSTVGISGNTIYF . TRBV11-1 . TRBJ1-3
TGTGCCAGCAGCCAAACTAGCGGGAGCACCTACGAGCAGTACTTC CASSQTSGSTYEQYF . TRBV3-1/TRBV3-2 TRBD2 TRBJ2-7
TGTGCCAGCAGCTTGTTTGTGCAGGGCGGCGGGGGTTTATTGGAGACCCAGTACTTC CASSLFVQGGGGLLETQYF . TRBV5-6 TRBD2 TRBJ2-5
TGCGCCAGCAGCTTGGGCCAGCGTCCGAACACCGGGGAGCTGTTTTTT CASSLGQRPNTGELFF . TRBV5-1 . TRBJ2-2
TGTGCCAGCACCACCCCGACCCGGGCGGGAGGGGACGAGCAGTACTTC CASTTPTRAGGDEQYF . TRBV28 TRBD2 TRBJ2-7
TGTGCCAGCAGTTTTGAGCTTGGCGAGCAGTACTTC CASSFELGEQYF . TRBV12-3/TRBV12-4 . TRBJ2-7
TGTGCCAGCAGCTTAGGACTAGCGGGAGGGACTGATACGCAGTATTTT CASSLGLAGGTDTQYF . TRBV11-2 TRBD2 TRBJ2-3
TGCGCCAGCAGCCAAGATCCAGGACAGGGGAGAGAGCAGTACTTC CASSQDPGQGREQYF . TRBV4-3 TRBD1 TRBJ2-7
TGTGCCAGCAGTGAAAGGGGGACAGTATACAATGAGCAGTTCTTC CASSERGTVYNEQFF . TRBV2 TRBD1 TRBJ2-1
TGTGCCATCAGTGATGGAGCGGGAGAGGTAGTGGACGAGCAGTACTTC CAISDGAGEVVDEQYF . TRBV10-3 TRBD2 TRBJ2-7
TGCGCCAGCAGCTACAGACAGCCCGGTCGGGGAGGGCGGTACTTC CASSYRQPGRGGRYF . TRBV4-1 TRBD2 TRBJ2-7
TGCGCCAGCAGCTTGGGAGGGTTCAGGGGCCCACTTGGAAACACCATATATTTT CASSLGGFRGPLGNTIYF . TRBV5-1 . TRBJ1-3
TGTGCCTGGAGTGTACGAGGGCGCCAGCCCCAGCATTTT CAWSVRGRQPQHF . TRBV30 . TRBJ1-5
TGTGCCAGCAGCCCGGGACTAGCGGGGCCCCCCTACGAGCAGTACTTC CASSPGLAGPPYEQYF . TRBV7-8 TRBD2 TRBJ2-7
TGTGCCAGTAGTATTGGGGCGAACTATGGCTACACCTTC CASSIGANYGYTF . TRBV19 . TRBJ1-2
TGTGCCAGCTCACCACTACTGGGCCAGAGTCGAAACACCGGGGAGCTGTTTTTT CASSPLLGQSRNTGELFF . TRBV18 . TRBJ2-2